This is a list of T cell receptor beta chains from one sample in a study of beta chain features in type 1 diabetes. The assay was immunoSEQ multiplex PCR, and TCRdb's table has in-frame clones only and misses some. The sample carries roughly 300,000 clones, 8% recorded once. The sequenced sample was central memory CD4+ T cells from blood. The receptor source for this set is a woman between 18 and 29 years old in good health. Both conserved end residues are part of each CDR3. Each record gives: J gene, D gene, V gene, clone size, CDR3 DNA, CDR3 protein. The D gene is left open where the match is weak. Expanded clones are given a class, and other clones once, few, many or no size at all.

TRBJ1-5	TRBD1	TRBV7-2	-	TGTGCCAGCAGCACGGGACAGCACAATCAGCCCCAGCATTTT	CASSTGQHNQPQHF
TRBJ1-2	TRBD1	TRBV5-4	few	TGTGCCAGCAGCTTGGACGGGACAGGGCAGACTAGGTACACCTTC	CASSLDGTGQTRYTF
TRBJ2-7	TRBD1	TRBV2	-	TGTGCCAGCAGTTCTAACAGGGGCAGGTTTTCCTACGAGCAGTACTTC	CASSSNRGRFSYEQYF
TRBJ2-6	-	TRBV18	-	TGTGCCAGCTCACCGGGAAGCTCTGGGGCCAACGTCCTGACTTTC	CASSPGSSGANVLTF
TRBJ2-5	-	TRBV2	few	TGTGCCAGCAGTGAAGGGGGTCAGGGGAATGGAGAGACCCAGTACTTC	CASSEGGQGNGETQYF
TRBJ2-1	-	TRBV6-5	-	TGTGCCAGCAGGTACTCTTGGTCGAATGAGCAGTTCTTC	CASRYSWSNEQFF
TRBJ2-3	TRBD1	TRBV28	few	TGTGCCAGCAGCGCCCAGGGGGTGGGCACAGATACGCAGTATTTT	CASSAQGVGTDTQYF
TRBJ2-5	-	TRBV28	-	TGTGCCAGCAGTTTCTTCCGGGACGTAGAGACCCAGTACTTC	CASSFFRDVETQYF
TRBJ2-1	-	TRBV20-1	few	TGCAGTGCTAGCAAGCATGAGCAGTTCTTC	CSASKHEQFF
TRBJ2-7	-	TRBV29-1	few	TGCAGCGTTGAAGAGGGGACATTTCCGACTTACGAGCAGTACTTC	CSVEEGTFPTYEQYF
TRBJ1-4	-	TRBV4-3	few	TGCGCCAGCAGCCGAGGGTTTGGGGGTTCGGGCGAGGAAAAACTGTTTTTT	CASSRGFGGSGEEKLFF
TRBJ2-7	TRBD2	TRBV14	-	TGTGCCAGCAGCCAAGATGCGACTAGCGGATCCTACGAGCAGTACTTC	CASSQDATSGSYEQYF
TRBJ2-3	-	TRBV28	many	TGTGCCAGCAGCCCCCCCGCAGTTATCTCCTATCGTAGCACAGATACGCAGTATTTT	CASSPPAVISYRSTDTQYF
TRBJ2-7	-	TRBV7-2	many	TGTGCCAGCAGCCACCGACCGGGGCACTCCCCCTCCTACGAGCAGTACTTC	CASSHRPGHSPSYEQYF
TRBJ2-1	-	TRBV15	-	TGTGCCACCAGCAAGGAGGGGACAGTATACAATGAGCAGTTCTTC	CATSKEGTVYNEQFF
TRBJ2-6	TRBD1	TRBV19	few	TGTGCCAGTAGTAAACTACAGGGGGCGAGTGGGGCCAACGTCCTGACTTTC	CASSKLQGASGANVLTF
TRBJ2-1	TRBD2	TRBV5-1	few	TGCGCCAGCAGCCCTAGCGGGAGTAATGAGCAGTTCTTC	CASSPSGSNEQFF
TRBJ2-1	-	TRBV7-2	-	TGTGCCAGCAGCTTGGGACAAACCTACAATGAGCAGTTCTTC	CASSLGQTYNEQFF
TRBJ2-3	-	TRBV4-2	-	TGTGCCAGCAGCCAGAACGGAGATACGCAGTATTTT	CASSQNGDTQYF
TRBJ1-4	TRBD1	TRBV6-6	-	TGTGCCAGCAGTAGACAGGGACTCGGTAATGAAAAACTGTTTTTT	CASSRQGLGNEKLFF
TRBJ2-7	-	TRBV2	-	TGTGCCAGCATGGCTAGGGAGTGGGACGAGCAGTACTTC	CASMAREWDEQYF
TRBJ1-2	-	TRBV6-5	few	TGTGCCAGCAGTACTGGCCGGGGCTACACCTTC	CASSTGRGYTF
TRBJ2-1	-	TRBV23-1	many	TGCGCCAGCAGTCAATCGAGGACTATCTACAATGAGCAGTTCTTC	CASSQSRTIYNEQFF
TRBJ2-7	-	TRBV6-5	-	TGTGCCGTGGCTCAGCTCGGGCTGGGCGAGCAGTACTTC	CAVAQLGLGEQYF
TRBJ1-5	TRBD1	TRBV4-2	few	TGTGCCAGCAGCCCTCGAGGACAGGGGGGTAATCAGCCCCAGCATTTT	CASSPRGQGGNQPQHF
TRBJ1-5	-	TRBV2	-	TGTGCCAGCGGCCAGGCAAATAGCAATCAGCCCCAGCATTTT	CASGQANSNQPQHF
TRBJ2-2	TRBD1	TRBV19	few	TGTGCCAGTAGTATAGGACCGGGACAGGCGAACACCGGGGAGCTGTTTTTT	CASSIGPGQANTGELFF